The entry that follows covers one T cell receptor (beta chain) sequence. Its antigen is still unknown. The table came from immunoSEQ multiplex PCR; TCRdb's copy has only in-frame clones and leaves some out. The sample yields around 84,000 clones, around 83% seen once. The ends were cut back, 6 bases at V and 0 bases at J, with 15 bases in the middle. Germline assignment: CDR1 MGHRA and CDR2 YSYEKL. CDR3 length: 16 amino acids. The source of the sample is a study of graft-versus-host responses after intestinal transplantation. This receptor was taken from a human donor who received an intestinal transplant. This chain links TRBV4-1 with TRBJ2-1; a possible D gene is TRBD2 (5 bases). Specimen: unstimulated CD8+ T cells sorted from spleen or lymph node cells, collected before intestinal transplant. DNA of the CDR3: TGCGCCAGCAGACATACCGGGGAAAGCTCCTACAATGAGCAGTTCTTC. Its protein product is CASRHTGESSYNEQFF.